This T cell receptor (beta chain) was identified during a study of T cell changes during pregnancy in multiple sclerosis. This CDR3 spans 15 amino acids. The germline V gene encodes CDR1 SNHLY and CDR2 FYNNEI. The V end was cut by 2 bases, the J end by 4 bases, with 12 bases between. The table lists this clone with a few counts. The table came from immunoSEQ multiplex PCR; TCRdb's copy has only in-frame clones and leaves some out. The data hold roughly 120,000 clones, with 92% observed a single time. This clonotype originated in a female donor with multiple sclerosis, enrolled in a pregnancy study. This sample comprised peripheral blood, obtained in the third trimester of pregnancy. The chain joins TRBV2 to TRBJ2-1; D is ambiguous. The CDR3 nucleotides read TGTGCCAGCAGTGAACAGATTTTTAAATACAATGAGCAGTTCTTC. Protein product: CASSEQIFKYNEQFF.